These 5 T cell receptor beta chains were sequenced from one sample in a study of spatial heterogeneity in lung cancer. Study results and caveats: Tumoral mutation counts were tracked by counts of expanded intratumoral alpha and beta TCRs.

These receptors' targets are unknown. This sample's time point: sample taken at primary tumor resection. TCRdb fed the 5' RACE reads into MiXCR, producing one record per CDR3 protein. The sample holds thousands of distinct CDR3 sequences, roughly a tenth seen once. Sample: lung tumor tissue, taken at surgery. Receptors were obtained from a female donor with early-stage non-small cell lung cancer.

This clonotype is medium-sized by share. The chain combines TRBV20-1 with TRBJ1-1, with D hard to call. Per the germline V gene, CDR1 is DFQATT and CDR2 is SNEGSKA (reference sequence). V lost 3 bases, J lost 5 bases, and 7 bases lay in between. CDR3 length equals 11 residues. The DNA of the CDR3 is TGCAGTGCTAGGGGTCCTACTGAAGCTTTCTTT. This sequence encodes CSARGPTEAFF.

By share, this clonotype ranks as large. This chain connects TRBV5-5 to TRBJ2-5, with a possible D match to TRBD1 (7 bases). Germline lookup yields CDR1 SGHKS and CDR2 YYEKEE (reference sequence). Trimming removed 4 bases at V and 2 bases at J, with 21 bases between. This CDR3 region has 17 residues. The DNA of the CDR3 is TGTGCCAGCAGCCCCAGCGGAGTACAGGGGAGGCAAGAGACCCAGTACTTC. Its protein product is CASSPSGVQGRQETQYF. Full variable domain (remainder filled in from reference TRBV5-5 and TRBJ2-5): DAGVTQSPTHLIKTRGQQVTLRCSPISGHKSVSWYQQVLGQGPQFIFQYYEKEERGRGNFPDRFSARQFPNYSSELNVNALLLGDSALYLCASSPSGVQGRQETQYFGPGTRLLVL.

This clonotype is categorized as medium-sized. This chain connects TRBV11-1 to TRBJ2-2; D unclear. Looked up from germline, CDR1 is SGHAT and CDR2 is FQDESV (reference sequence). This CDR3 has 17 residues. Deletions cut 4 bases from V and 0 bases from J, with 15 bases between. CDR3 DNA: TGTGCCAGCAGCTCCAACTACCCCGTTGCGAACACCGGGGAGCTGTTTTTT. This gives the protein CASSSNYPVANTGELFF.

This clonotype was counted between two and nine times. The chain carries TRBV12-3 or TRBV12-4 and TRBJ2-3; maybe TRBD2 (7 bases). Between the trimmed V and J ends, which lost 3 bases and 1 base, there was a span of 14 bases. The CDR3 is 16 amino acids. The CDR3 loop is CASSFGNGGRTDTQYF. The CDR3, as DNA: TGTGCCAGCAGTTTCGGGAACGGGGGGCGCACAGATACGCAGTATTTT.

Relative to its sample, this clonotype is medium-sized. The chain carries TRBV20-1 and TRBJ1-6, with D possibly TRBD1 on 5 matching bases. The V gene lost 2 bases and the J gene lost 7 bases, with 12 bases spanning the gap. CDR1 and CDR2 from the germline V gene are DFQATT and SNEGSKA (reference sequence). CDR3 length: 14 residues. The CDR3 DNA sequence: TGCAGTGCTAGACAGACAGAGCCAAATTCACCCCTCCACTTT. Translating it yields CSARQTEPNSPLHF.